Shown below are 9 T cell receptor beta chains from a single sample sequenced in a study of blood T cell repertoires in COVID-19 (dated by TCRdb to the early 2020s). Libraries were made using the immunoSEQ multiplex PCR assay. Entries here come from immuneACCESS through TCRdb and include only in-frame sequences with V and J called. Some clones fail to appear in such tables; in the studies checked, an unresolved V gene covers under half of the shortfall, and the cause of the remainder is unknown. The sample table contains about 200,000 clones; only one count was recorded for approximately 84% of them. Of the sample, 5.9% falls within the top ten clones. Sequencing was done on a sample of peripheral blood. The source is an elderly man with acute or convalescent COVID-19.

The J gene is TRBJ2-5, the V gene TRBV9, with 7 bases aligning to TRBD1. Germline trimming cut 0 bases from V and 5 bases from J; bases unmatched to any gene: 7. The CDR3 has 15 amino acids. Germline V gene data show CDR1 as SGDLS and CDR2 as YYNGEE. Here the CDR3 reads CASSVEGTVRETQYF. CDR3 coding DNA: TGTGCCAGCAGCGTAGAGGGGACAGTTCGGGAGACCCAGTACTTC.

CDR3 residues: CASSERRDRVTDTQYF. CDR3 nucleotide sequence: TGTGCCAGCAGTGAGCGCCGGGACAGAGTCACAGATACGCAGTATTTT. This chain joins TRBV6-1 and TRBJ2-3; 7 nucleotides line up with TRBD1. The V segment lost 3 bases and the J segment 2 bases; nucleotides outside the gene matches: 8. CDR1 is MNHNS and CDR2 is SASEGT in the germline V gene. This CDR3 comprises 16 residues.

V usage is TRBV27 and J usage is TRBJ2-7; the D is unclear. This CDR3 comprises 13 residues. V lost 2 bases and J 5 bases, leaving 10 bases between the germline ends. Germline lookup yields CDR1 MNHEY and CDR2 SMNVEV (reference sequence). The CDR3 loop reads CASSLRVSHEQYF. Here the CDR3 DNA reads TGTGCCAGCAGTTTAAGAGTATCTCACGAGCAGTACTTC.

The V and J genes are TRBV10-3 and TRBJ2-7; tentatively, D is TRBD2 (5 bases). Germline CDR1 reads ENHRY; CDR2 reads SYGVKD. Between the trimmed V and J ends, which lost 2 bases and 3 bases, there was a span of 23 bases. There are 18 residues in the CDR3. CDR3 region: CAISEADGSALGIYEQYF. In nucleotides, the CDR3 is TGTGCCATCAGTGAGGCGGACGGGTCGGCCCTCGGGATCTACGAGCAGTACTTC.

The CDR3 protein is CASRSSGALYEQYF. CDR3 sequence (DNA): TGTGCCAGTAGGTCGTCAGGGGCGCTCTACGAGCAGTACTTC. The genes are TRBV19 and TRBJ2-7, with D maybe TRBD1 (6 bases). The CDR3 is 14 amino acids. V was clipped by 6 bases and J by 3 bases, with 15 bases between them. Germline V CDR1 and CDR2: LNHDA, SQIVND (reference sequence). Full variable domain (remainder filled in from reference TRBV19 and TRBJ2-7): DGGITQSPKYLFRKEGQNVTLSCEQNLNHDAMYWYRQDPGQGLRLIYYSQIVNDFQKGDIAEGYSVSREKKESFPLTVTSAQKNPTAFYLCASRSSGALYEQYFGPGTRLTVT.

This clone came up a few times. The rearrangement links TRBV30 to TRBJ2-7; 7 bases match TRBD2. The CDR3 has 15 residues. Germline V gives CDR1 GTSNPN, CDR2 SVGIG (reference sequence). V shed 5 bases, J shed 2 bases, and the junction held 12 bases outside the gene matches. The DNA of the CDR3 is TGTGCCTGGGCGAAACGGGGGAGGGCAACCTACGAGCAGTACTTC. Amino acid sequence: CAWAKRGRATYEQYF.

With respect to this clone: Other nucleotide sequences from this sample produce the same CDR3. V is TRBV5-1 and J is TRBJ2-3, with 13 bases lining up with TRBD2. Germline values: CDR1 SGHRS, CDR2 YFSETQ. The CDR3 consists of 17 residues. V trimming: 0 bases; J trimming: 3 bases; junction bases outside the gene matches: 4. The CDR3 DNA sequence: TGCGCCAGCAGCTTGGGACTAGCGGGAGGCGGAACAGATACGCAGTATTTT. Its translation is CASSLGLAGGGTDTQYF.

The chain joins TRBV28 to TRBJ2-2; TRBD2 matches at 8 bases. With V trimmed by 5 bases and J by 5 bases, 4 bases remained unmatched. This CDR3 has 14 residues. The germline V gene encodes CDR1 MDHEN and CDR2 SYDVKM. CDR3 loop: CASSAGGWTGELFF. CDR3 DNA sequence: TGTGCCAGCAGTGCGGGGGGCTGGACCGGGGAGCTGTTTTTT.

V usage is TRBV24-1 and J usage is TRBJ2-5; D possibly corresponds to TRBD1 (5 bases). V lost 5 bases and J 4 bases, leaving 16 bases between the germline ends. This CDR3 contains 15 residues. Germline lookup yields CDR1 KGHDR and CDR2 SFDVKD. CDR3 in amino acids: CATSVPGQGRETQYF. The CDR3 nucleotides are TGTGCCACCAGTGTTCCAGGGCAGGGAAGAGAGACCCAGTACTTC.